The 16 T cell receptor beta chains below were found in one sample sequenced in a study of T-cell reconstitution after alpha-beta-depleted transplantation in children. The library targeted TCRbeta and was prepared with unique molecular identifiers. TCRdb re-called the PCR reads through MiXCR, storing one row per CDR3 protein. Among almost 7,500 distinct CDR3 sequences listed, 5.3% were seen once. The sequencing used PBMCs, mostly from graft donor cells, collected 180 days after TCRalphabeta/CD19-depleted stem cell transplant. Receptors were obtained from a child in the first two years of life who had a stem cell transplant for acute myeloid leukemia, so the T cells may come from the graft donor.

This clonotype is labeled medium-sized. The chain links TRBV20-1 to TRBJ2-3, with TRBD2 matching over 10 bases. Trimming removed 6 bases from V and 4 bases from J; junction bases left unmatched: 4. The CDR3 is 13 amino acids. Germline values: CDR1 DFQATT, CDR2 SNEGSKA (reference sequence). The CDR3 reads CSALGLAPDTQYF. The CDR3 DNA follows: TGCAGTGCGCTGGGACTAGCGCCAGATACGCAGTATTTT.

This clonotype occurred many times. Here the CDR3 DNA reads TGCAGCGGGCGGGAGGGAAATGGCTACACCTTC. Its translation: CSGREGNGYTF. This chain joins TRBV29-1 and TRBJ1-2; D remains ambiguous. The CDR3 is 11 residues long. The V gene lost 7 bases and the J gene lost 6 bases, with 12 bases spanning the gap. Looked up from germline, CDR1 is SQVTM and CDR2 is ANQGSEA.

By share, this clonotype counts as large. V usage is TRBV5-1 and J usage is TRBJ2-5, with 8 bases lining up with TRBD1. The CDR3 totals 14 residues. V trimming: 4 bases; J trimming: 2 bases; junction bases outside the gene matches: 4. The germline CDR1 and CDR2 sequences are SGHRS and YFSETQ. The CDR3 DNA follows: TGCGCCAGCAGCATTCGACAGGGGCAAGAGACCCAGTACTTC. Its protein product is CASSIRQGQETQYF.

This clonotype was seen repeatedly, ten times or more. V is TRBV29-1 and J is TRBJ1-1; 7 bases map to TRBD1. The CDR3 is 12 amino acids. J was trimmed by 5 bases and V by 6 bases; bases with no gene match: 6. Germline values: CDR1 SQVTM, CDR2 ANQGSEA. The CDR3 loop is CSVRDRETEAFF. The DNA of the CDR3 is TGCAGCGTCCGTGACAGGGAGACTGAAGCTTTCTTT.

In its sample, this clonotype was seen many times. CDR3 region: CASSAWTATNEKLFF. Here the CDR3 DNA reads TGTGCCAGCAGTGCCTGGACGGCGACTAATGAAAAACTGTTTTTT. The chain uses TRBV6-1 and TRBJ1-4, with D unclear. V was trimmed by 4 bases and J by 2 bases, leaving 11 bases between them. The CDR3 runs to 15 residues. Germline V gives CDR1 MNHNS, CDR2 SASEGT.

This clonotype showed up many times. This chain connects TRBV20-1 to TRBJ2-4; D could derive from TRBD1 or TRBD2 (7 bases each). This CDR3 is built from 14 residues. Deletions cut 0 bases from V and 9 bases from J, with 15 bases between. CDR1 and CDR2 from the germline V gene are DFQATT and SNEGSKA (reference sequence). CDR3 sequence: CSARDPTGRAIQYF. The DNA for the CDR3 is TGCAGTGCTAGAGACCCGACAGGGAGGGCCATTCAGTACTTC.

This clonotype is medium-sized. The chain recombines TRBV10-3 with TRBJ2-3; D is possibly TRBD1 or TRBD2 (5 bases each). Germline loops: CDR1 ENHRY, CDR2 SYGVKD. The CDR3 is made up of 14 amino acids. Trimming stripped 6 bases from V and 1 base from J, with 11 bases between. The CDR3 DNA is TGTGCCATCAGACCGGGACCCGGCACAGATACGCAGTATTTT. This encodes CAIRPGPGTDTQYF.

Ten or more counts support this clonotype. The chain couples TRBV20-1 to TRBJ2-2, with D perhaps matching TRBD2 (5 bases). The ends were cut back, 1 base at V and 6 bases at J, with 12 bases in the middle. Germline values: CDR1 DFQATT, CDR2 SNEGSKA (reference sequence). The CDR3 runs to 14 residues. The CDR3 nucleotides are TGCAGTGCTAGAGGCCGATTACTAGCCGGGGAGCTGTTTTTT. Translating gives CSARGRLLAGELFF.

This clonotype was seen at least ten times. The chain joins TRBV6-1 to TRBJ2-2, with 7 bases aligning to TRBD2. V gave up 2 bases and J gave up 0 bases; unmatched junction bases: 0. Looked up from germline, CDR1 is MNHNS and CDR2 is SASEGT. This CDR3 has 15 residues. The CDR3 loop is CASSELAANTGELFF. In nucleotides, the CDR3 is TGTGCCAGCAGTGAACTAGCGGCGAACACCGGGGAGCTGTTTTTT.

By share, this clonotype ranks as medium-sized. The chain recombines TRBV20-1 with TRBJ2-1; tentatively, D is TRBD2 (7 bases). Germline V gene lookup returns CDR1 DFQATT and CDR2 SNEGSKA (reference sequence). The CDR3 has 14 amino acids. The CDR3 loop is CRPTSRGAYNEQFF. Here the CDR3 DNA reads TGCAGGCCGACTAGCAGGGGCGCCTACAATGAGCAGTTCTTC.

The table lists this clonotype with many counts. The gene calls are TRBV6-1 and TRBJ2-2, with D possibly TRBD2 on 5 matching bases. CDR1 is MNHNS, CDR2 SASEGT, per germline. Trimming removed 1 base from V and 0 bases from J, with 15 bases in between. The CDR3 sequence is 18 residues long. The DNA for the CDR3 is TGTGCCAGCAGTGAAGTGAGAGCGGTGGAGGCGAACACCGGGGAGCTGTTTTTT. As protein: CASSEVRAVEANTGELFF.

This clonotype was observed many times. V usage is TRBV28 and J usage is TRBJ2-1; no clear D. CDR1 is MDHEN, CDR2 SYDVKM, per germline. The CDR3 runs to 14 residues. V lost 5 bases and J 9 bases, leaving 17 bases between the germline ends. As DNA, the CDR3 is TGTGCCAGCAGTCCCCTCCGGCTCGGCGGTGAGCAGTTCTTC. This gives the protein CASSPLRLGGEQFF.

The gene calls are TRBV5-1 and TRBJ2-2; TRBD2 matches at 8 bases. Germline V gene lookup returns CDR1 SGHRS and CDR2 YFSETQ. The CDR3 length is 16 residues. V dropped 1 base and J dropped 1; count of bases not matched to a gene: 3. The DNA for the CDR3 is TGCGCCAGCAGCTTGAGAACTAGCGGGAACACCGGGGAGCTGTTTTTT. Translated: CASSLRTSGNTGELFF.

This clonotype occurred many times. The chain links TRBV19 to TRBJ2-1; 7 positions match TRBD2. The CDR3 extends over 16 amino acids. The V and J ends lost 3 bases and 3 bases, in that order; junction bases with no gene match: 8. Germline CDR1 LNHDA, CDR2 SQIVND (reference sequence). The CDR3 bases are TGTGCCAGTAGTATTCTGTCGGGAGGTAGCTACAATGAGCAGTTCTTC. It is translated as CASSILSGGSYNEQFF.

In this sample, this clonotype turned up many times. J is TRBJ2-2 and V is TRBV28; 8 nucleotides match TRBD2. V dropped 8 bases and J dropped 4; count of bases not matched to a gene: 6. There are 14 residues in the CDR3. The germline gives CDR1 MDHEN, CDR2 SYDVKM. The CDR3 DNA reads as TGTGCCAGCGAAGGTAGCGGGGTCACCGGGGAGCTGTTTTTT. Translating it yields CASEGSGVTGELFF.

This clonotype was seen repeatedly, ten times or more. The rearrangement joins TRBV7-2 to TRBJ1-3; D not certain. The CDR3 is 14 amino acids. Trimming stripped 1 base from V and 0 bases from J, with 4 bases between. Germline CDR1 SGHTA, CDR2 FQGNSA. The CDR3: CASSLDASGNTIYF. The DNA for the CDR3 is TGTGCCAGCAGCTTAGATGCCTCTGGAAACACCATATATTTT.